These 23 T cell receptor beta chains originate from one sample sequenced in a study of cytomegalovirus exposure and HLA in healthy donors. The PCR made use of 60 Vbeta and 13 Jbeta primers. Some clones are missing from TCRdb's copy, which holds only in-frame ones; the method was immunoSEQ multiplex PCR. The sample includes around 150,000 clones, just under 65% of them seen just once. Sequenced sample: PBMCs. These receptors all stem from a woman in her sixties or seventies in good health and CMV-seropositive.

The J gene is TRBJ2-4, the V gene TRBV2, with 7 nucleotides matching TRBD1. This CDR3 contains 17 residues. Germline V gives CDR1 SNHLY, CDR2 FYNNEI. The junction had 14 bases not matched to a gene; V was cut back by 5 bases and J by 4 bases. The CDR3 loop is CASSLRQGGRGKNIQYF. The CDR3 bases are TGTGCCAGCAGTCTACGACAGGGCGGAAGGGGGAAAAACATTCAGTACTTC.

The chain carries TRBV7-2 and TRBJ2-1, with 9 bases fitting TRBD2. The CDR3 runs to 16 residues. Germline CDR1 and CDR2: SGHTA and FQGNSA. After removal of 5 bases from V and 3 bases from J, the junction contained 8 bases not matched to a gene. Here the CDR3 DNA reads TGTGCCAGCAGCCTGCCAGGAGCGGGAGGCTACAATGAGCAGTTCTTC. Protein sequence: CASSLPGAGGYNEQFF. Filled out from reference TRBV7-2 and TRBJ2-1, the complete variable domain reads GAGVSQSPSNKVTEKGKDVELRCDPISGHTALYWYRQSLGQGLEFLIYFQGNSAPDKSGLPSDRFSAERTGGSVSTLTIQRTQQEDSAVYLCASSLPGAGGYNEQFFGPGTRLTVL.

V gene TRBV6-5 combines with J gene TRBJ1-2; 7 nucleotides match TRBD1. The CDR3 runs to 13 residues. Germline assignment: CDR1 MNHEY and CDR2 SVGAGI. V trimming: 7 bases; J trimming: 8 bases; junction bases outside the gene matches: 10. CDR3 residues: CASMPRGQGGYTF. The CDR3 coding sequence is TGTGCCAGCATGCCTAGGGGGCAGGGAGGCTACACCTTC.

J is TRBJ2-5 and V is TRBV28; 11 bases fit TRBD2. CDR3 size: 18 residues. Germline assignment: CDR1 MDHEN and CDR2 SYDVKM. Trimming removed 4 bases from V and 7 bases from J; junction bases left unmatched: 17. The CDR3 DNA reads as TGTGCCAGCAGTTACAGGGGGCGAGCTAGCGGGGGGTTCGGGACCCAGTACTTC. This sequence encodes CASSYRGRASGGFGTQYF.

The rearrangement links TRBV9 to TRBJ1-2; 7 bases map to TRBD1. Germline V CDR1 and CDR2: SGDLS, YYNGEE. J lost 2 bases, V lost 4 bases, and 8 bases had no gene match. The CDR3 has 15 amino acids. DNA for the CDR3: TGTGCCAGCAGCCCGACGACAGGGATGAACTATGGCTACACCTTC. The encoded protein is CASSPTTGMNYGYTF.

The V and J genes are TRBV29-1 and TRBJ2-1; TRBD2 matches at 7 bases. Germline V gene sequence: CDR1 SQVTM, CDR2 ANQGSEA. V lost 4 bases, J lost 6 bases, and 6 bases stayed unmatched. This CDR3 has 13 amino acids. The CDR3 spells CSVVTLAANEQFF. CDR3 DNA sequence: TGCAGCGTTGTAACCCTAGCGGCCAATGAGCAGTTCTTC.

In this sample, this clone turned up a few times. This chain links TRBV6-5 with TRBJ2-5; 8 positions match TRBD2. The CDR3 extends over 14 amino acids. Germline CDR1 is MNHEY and CDR2 is SVGAGI. J lost 9 bases, V lost 0 bases, and 6 bases had no gene match. This chain's CDR3 is CASSYSGVAGPQYF. The CDR3 DNA reads TGTGCCAGCAGTTACTCAGGGGTAGCGGGGCCCCAGTACTTC.

This clone was picked up one time. The V and J genes are TRBV12-5 and TRBJ2-3; 11 bases map to TRBD2. Looked up from germline, CDR1 is LGHNT and CDR2 is FRNRAP. J gave up 7 bases and V 6 bases, and 9 bases lay outside the gene matches. The CDR3 spans 15 residues. As DNA, the CDR3 is TGTGCTAGTGGCACTAGCGGGAGTGGGGGAAATACGCAGTATTTT. Translation: CASGTSGSGGNTQYF.

The chain links TRBV28 to TRBJ1-1; 7 nucleotides agree with TRBD1. The germline V gene encodes CDR1 MDHEN and CDR2 SYDVKM. CDR3 length: 12 amino acids. V lost 10 bases and J lost 9; bases outside the gene matches: 11. The DNA of the CDR3 is TGTGCCAAAAGAAGACAGGGCCCTAAAGCTTTCTTT. Residues: CAKRRQGPKAFF.

The CDR3 loop reads CASSDQGTSGSGDTQYF. For the CDR3, the DNA is TGCGCCAGCAGCGACCAGGGAACTAGCGGGAGTGGAGATACGCAGTATTTT. This chain uses TRBV5-1 with TRBJ2-3; 11 bases fit TRBD2. The CDR3 spans 17 residues. Per the germline V gene, CDR1 is SGHRS and CDR2 is YFSETQ. Germline trimming cut 4 bases from V and 5 bases from J; bases unmatched to any gene: 12.

In its sample, this clone was seen a few times. CDR3 sequence reads: CAWSDQTRQPQHF. In DNA, the CDR3 is TGTGCCTGGAGTGACCAGACTCGTCAGCCCCAGCATTTT. V and J are TRBV30 and TRBJ1-5; D not resolved. The V and J ends lost 1 base and 6 bases respectively, with 10 bases between them. This CDR3 has 13 amino acids. CDR1 is GTSNPN, CDR2 SVGIG, per germline (reference sequence).

This rearrangement joins TRBV29-1 to TRBJ2-7, with D perhaps matching TRBD1 (5 bases). The CDR3 extends over 13 amino acids. Germline values: CDR1 SQVTM, CDR2 ANQGSEA. Trimming removed 7 bases from V and 2 bases from J, with 15 bases in between. The chain's CDR3 is CSASGFVPYEQYF. DNA for the CDR3: TGCAGCGCCTCAGGGTTCGTACCCTACGAGCAGTACTTC.

There are a few counts of this clone. J is TRBJ2-5 and V is TRBV5-1, with D perhaps TRBD2 (6 bases). Trimming removed 5 bases from V and 11 bases from J, with 22 bases in between. CDR3 length: 14 amino acids. The germline V gene has CDR1 SGHRS and CDR2 YFSETQ. The CDR3 nucleotides read TGCGCCAGCAGTTTCCCCGAAAGGGGACTGGCGCAGTACTTC. This translates into CASSFPERGLAQYF.

The chain joins TRBV7-9 to TRBJ2-1, with 7 bases lining up with TRBD2. Per the germline V gene, CDR1 is SEHNR and CDR2 is FQNEAQ (reference sequence). The V and J ends lost 1 base and 0 bases, in that order; junction bases with no gene match: 6. The CDR3 sequence is 17 residues long. The CDR3 bases are TGTGCCAGCAGCTTAGAAAGTGGACTAGACTCCTACAATGAGCAGTTCTTC. This encodes CASSLESGLDSYNEQFF.

This clone was seen a handful of times. The chain recombines TRBV5-6 with TRBJ1-1; 8 bases align to TRBD1. After removal of 4 bases from V and 6 bases from J, the junction contained 11 bases not matched to a gene. This CDR3 is 15 amino acids long. Germline lookup yields CDR1 SGHDT and CDR2 YYEEEE. CDR3 amino acids: CASSTNRGFGPEAFF. CDR3 nucleotides: TGTGCCAGCAGCACGAACAGGGGGTTTGGGCCTGAAGCTTTCTTT.

This clone has a single count. This chain joins TRBV5-4 and TRBJ2-5; 8 bases line up with TRBD1. The CDR3 loop spans 14 amino acids. V lost 3 bases to trimming and J lost 5 bases; unmatched junction nucleotides: 6. Germline V gene lookup returns CDR1 SGHNT and CDR2 YYREEE (reference sequence). The CDR3 protein is CASSSGQGKETQYF. In nucleotides, the CDR3 is TGTGCCAGCAGCTCAGGACAGGGAAAGGAGACCCAGTACTTC. The whole variable domain, filled in from reference TRBV5-4 and TRBJ2-5, reads ETGVTQSPTHLIKTRGQQVTLRCSSQSGHNTVSWYQQALGQGPQFIFQYYREEENGRGNFPPRFSGLQFPNYSSELNVNALELDDSALYLCASSSGQGKETQYFGPGTRLLVL.

The V gene is TRBV27, the J gene TRBJ2-5, with D perhaps matching TRBD2 (5 bases). This CDR3 is 17 amino acids long. Germline V gene lookup returns CDR1 MNHEY and CDR2 SMNVEV (reference sequence). Trimming left V 1 base short and J 5 bases short, with 20 bases between. The CDR3 bases are TGTGCCAGCAGTTTATTTCCGGGGAAAGAGGCCTCGGAGACCCAGTACTTC. This encodes CASSLFPGKEASETQYF.

The rearrangement uses TRBV28 and TRBJ1-4; D uncertain. Germline values: CDR1 MDHEN, CDR2 SYDVKM. The V end lost 3 bases, the J end lost 0 bases, and 8 bases lay between the germline ends. CDR3 length equals 15 residues. The CDR3 reads CASSFSPATNEKLFF. The CDR3 region has the DNA TGTGCCAGCAGTTTCTCCCCAGCAACTAATGAAAAACTGTTTTTT.

The rearrangement uses TRBV11-2 and TRBJ1-1; D might be TRBD1 (6 bases). CDR1 SGHAT and CDR2 FQNNGV come from the germline V gene. Trimming cost V 5 bases and J 0 bases, with 13 bases left between them. This CDR3 spans 15 amino acids. The CDR3 region is CASSPGQNMNTEAFF. DNA for the CDR3: TGTGCCAGCAGCCCTGGACAGAACATGAACACTGAAGCTTTCTTT.

This chain joins TRBV11-1 and TRBJ2-3; perhaps TRBD1 as D (5 bases). Trimming cost V 6 bases and J 0 bases, with 10 bases left between them. The CDR3 spans 14 residues. Germline values: CDR1 SGHAT, CDR2 FQDESV (reference sequence). The chain's CDR3 is CASRRGHSTDTQYF. For the CDR3, the DNA is TGTGCCAGCAGGAGAGGACACAGCACAGATACGCAGTATTTT. The whole variable domain, remainder taken from reference TRBV11-1 and TRBJ2-3, is EAEVAQSPRYKITEKSQAVAFWCDPISGHATLYWYRQILGQGPELLVQFQDESVVDDSQLPKDRFSAERLKGVDSTLKIQPAELGDSAMYLCASRRGHSTDTQYFGPGTRLTVL.

The V gene is TRBV29-1, the J gene TRBJ2-1; no clear D gene. Germline V gives CDR1 SQVTM, CDR2 ANQGSEA. This CDR3 spans 13 amino acids. V gave up 5 bases and J gave up 4 bases, with 12 bases separating them. CDR3 protein: CSVKPDTYNEQFF. In nucleotides, the CDR3 is TGCAGCGTTAAACCAGACACTTACAATGAGCAGTTCTTC.

This chain connects TRBV19 to TRBJ1-5; 9 bases match TRBD1. Germline V gene lookup returns CDR1 LNHDA and CDR2 SQIVND (reference sequence). The CDR3 has 14 amino acids. Trimming took 6 bases from V and 4 from J; bases not matched to a gene: 4. CDR3 protein: CASRPDRGNQPQHF. For the CDR3, the DNA is TGTGCCAGTAGGCCAGACAGGGGGAATCAGCCCCAGCATTTT.

The chain is built from TRBV28 and TRBJ2-7, with D possibly TRBD2 on 5 matching bases. V gave up 6 bases and J gave up 3 bases, with 12 bases separating them. The CDR3 is made up of 13 amino acids. The germline gives CDR1 MDHEN, CDR2 SYDVKM. The CDR3 DNA follows: TGTGCCAGCAGCCCACTAGGCTACTACGAGCAGTACTTC. Protein sequence: CASSPLGYYEQYF. Looking up the rest from reference TRBV28 and TRBJ2-7 gives the full variable domain: DVKVTQSSRYLVKRTGEKVFLECVQDMDHENMFWYRQDPGLGLRLIYFSYDVKMKEKGDIPEGYSVSREKKERFSLILESASTNQTSMYLCASSPLGYYEQYFGPGTRLTVT.